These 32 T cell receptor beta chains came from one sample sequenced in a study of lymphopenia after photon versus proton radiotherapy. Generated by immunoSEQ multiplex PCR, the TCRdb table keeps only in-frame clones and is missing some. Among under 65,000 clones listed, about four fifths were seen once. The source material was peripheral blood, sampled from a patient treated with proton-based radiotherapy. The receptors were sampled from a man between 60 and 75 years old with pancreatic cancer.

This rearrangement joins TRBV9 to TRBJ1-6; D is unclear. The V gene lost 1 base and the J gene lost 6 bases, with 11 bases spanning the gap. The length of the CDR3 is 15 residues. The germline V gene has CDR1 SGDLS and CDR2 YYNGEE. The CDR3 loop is CASSVSPTVNSPLHF. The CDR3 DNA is TGTGCCAGCAGCGTATCCCCCACAGTTAATTCACCCCTCCACTTT.

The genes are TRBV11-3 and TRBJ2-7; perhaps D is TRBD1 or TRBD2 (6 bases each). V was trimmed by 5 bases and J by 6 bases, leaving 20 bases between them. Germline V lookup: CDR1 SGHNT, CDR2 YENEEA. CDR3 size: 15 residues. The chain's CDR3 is CASSREGGLSREQYF. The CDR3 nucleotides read TGTGCCAGCAGCCGCGAGGGGGGCCTCTCCCGCGAGCAGTACTTC.

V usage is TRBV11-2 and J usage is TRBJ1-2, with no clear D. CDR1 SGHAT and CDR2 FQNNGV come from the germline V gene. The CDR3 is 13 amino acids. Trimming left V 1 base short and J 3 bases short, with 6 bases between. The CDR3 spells CASSLAGDYGYTF. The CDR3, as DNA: TGTGCCAGCAGCTTAGCGGGAGACTATGGCTACACCTTC.

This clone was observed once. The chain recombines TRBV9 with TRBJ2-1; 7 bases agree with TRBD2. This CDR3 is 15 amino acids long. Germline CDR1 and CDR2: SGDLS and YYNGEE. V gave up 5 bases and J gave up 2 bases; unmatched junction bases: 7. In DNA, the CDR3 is TGTGCCAGCAGTGGCGCGGGAGAGACCTACAATGAGCAGTTCTTC. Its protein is CASSGAGETYNEQFF.

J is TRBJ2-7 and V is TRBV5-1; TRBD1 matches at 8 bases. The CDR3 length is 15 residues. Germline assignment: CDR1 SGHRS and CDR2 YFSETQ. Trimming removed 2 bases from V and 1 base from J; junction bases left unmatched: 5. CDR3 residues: CASSFGQGGSYEQYF. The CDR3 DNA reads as TGCGCCAGCAGCTTTGGACAGGGTGGGTCCTACGAGCAGTACTTC.

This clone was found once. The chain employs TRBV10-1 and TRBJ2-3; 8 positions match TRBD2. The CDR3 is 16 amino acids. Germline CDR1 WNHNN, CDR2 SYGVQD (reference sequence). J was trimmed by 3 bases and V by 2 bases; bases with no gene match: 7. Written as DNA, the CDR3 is TGCGCCAGCAGTGAGGGGGTAGCGGGAACAACAGATACGCAGTATTTT. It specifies CASSEGVAGTTDTQYF.

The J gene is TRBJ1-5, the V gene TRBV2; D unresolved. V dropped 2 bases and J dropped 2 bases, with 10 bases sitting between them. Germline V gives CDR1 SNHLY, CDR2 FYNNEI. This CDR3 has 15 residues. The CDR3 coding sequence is TGTGCCAGCAGTGAATTGGGTACGGGCAATCAGCCCCAGCATTTT. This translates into CASSELGTGNQPQHF.

CDR3 sequence: CASSQFSGASGRPPEQYF. CDR3 bases: TGTGCCAGCAGCCAGTTCTCTGGGGCTAGCGGGAGACCTCCCGAGCAGTACTTC. The rearrangement links TRBV4-2 to TRBJ2-7; 10 bases agree with TRBD2. Unmatched junction bases numbered 17, after V lost 3 bases and J lost 6 bases. Germline V CDR1 and CDR2: LGHNA, YNFKEQ. The CDR3 covers 18 residues.

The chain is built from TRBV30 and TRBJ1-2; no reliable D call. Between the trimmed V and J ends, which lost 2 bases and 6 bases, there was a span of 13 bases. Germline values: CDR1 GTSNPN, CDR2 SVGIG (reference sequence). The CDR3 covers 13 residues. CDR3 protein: CAWSNSKRDGYTF. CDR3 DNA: TGTGCCTGGAGTAACTCCAAGAGGGATGGCTACACCTTC.

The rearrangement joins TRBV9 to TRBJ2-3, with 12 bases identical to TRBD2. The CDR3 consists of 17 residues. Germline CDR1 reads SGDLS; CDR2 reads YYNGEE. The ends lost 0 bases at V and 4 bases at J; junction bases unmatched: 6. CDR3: CASSVDPSGRGADTQYF. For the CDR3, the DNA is TGTGCCAGCAGCGTAGACCCTAGCGGGAGGGGGGCAGATACGCAGTATTTT.

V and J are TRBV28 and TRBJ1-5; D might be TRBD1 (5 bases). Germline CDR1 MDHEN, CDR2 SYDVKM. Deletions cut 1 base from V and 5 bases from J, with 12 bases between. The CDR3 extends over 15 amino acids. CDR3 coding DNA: TGTGCCAGCAGTTTATTACCTGTGGGGGATCAGCCCCAGCATTTT. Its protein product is CASSLLPVGDQPQHF.

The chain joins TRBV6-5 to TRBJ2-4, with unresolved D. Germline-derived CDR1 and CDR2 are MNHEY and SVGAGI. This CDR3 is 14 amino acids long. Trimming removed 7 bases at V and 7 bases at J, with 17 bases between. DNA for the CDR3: TGTGCCAGCACCCCGGCAGCCGGTGGGAACATTCAGTACTTC. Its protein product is CASTPAAGGNIQYF.

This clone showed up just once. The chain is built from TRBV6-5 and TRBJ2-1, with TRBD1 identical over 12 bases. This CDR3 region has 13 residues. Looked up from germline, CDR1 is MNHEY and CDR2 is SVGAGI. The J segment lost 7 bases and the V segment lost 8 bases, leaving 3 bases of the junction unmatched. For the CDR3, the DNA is TGTGCCAGCCGGGACAGGGGGCCTAATGAGCAGTTCTTC. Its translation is CASRDRGPNEQFF.

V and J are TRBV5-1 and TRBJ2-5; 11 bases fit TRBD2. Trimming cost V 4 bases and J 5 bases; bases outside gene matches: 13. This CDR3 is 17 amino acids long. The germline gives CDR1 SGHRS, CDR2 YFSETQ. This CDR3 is CASSMTSLAGVGETQYF. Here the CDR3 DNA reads TGCGCCAGCAGCATGACATCACTAGCGGGAGTTGGGGAGACCCAGTACTTC.

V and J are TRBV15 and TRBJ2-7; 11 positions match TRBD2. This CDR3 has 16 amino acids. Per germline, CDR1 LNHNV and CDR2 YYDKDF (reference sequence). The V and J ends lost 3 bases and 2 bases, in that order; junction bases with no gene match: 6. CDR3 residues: CATSRTSGTFTYEQYF. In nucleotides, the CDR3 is TGTGCCACCAGCAGGACTAGCGGGACTTTTACCTACGAGCAGTACTTC.

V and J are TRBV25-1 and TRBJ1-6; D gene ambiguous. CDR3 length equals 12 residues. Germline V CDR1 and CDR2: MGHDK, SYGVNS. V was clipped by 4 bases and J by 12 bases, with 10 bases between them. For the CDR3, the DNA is TGTGCCAGCAGTGGCCTCGGTAAACCCCTCCACTTT. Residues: CASSGLGKPLHF.

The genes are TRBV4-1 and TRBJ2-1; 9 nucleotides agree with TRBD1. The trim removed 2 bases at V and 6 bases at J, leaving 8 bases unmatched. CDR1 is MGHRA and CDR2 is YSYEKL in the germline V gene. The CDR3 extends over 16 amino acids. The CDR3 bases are TGCGCCAGCAGCCAACATCCGGGACAGGGTGGCAATGAGCAGTTCTTC. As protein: CASSQHPGQGGNEQFF.

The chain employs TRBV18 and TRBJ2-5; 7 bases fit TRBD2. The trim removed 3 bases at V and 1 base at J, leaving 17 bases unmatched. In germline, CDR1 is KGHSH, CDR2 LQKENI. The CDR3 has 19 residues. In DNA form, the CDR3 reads TGTGCCAGCTCACCTAAAACTATGAGACTAGCAAGGTTCCAAGAGACCCAGTACTTC. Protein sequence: CASSPKTMRLARFQETQYF.

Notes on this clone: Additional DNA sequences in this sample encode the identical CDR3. This CDR3 is CASRLAGGYNEQFF. The CDR3 DNA reads TGTGCCAGCAGACTAGCGGGAGGGTACAATGAGCAGTTCTTC. This chain uses TRBV6-6 with TRBJ2-1; 13 bases are a match to TRBD2. The V and J ends lost 6 bases and 4 bases, in that order; junction bases with no gene match: 0. The V gene's germline CDR1 is MNHNY and CDR2 SVGAGI (reference sequence). CDR3 length: 14 residues.

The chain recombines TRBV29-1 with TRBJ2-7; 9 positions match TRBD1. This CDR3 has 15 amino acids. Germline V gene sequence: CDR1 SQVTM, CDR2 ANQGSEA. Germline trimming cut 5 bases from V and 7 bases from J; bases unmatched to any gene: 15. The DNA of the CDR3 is TGCAGCGTTTCTACCGGACAGGGGCTCTGGGGGGAGCAGTACTTC. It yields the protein CSVSTGQGLWGEQYF.

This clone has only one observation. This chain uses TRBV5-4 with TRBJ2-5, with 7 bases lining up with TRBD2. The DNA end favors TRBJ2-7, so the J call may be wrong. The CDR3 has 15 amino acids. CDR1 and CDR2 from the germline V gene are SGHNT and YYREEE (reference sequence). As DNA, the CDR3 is TGTGCCAGCAGCGGCGACGGGACTACTAAATACGAGCAGTACTTC. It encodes CASSGDGTTKYEQYF.

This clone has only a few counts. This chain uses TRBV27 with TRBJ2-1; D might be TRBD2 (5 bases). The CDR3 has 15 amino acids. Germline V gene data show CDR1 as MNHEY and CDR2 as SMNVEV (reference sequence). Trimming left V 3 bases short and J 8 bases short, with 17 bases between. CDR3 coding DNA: TGTGCCAGCAGTTTTGACGGGATGAGGAGAGATGAGCAGTTCTTC. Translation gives CASSFDGMRRDEQFF.

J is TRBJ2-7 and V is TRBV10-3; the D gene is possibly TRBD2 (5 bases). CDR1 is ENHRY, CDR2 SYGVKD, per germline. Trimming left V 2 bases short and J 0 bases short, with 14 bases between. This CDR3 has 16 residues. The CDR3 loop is CAISEPGRESSYEQYF. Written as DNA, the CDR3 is TGTGCCATCAGTGAGCCAGGACGGGAAAGCTCCTACGAGCAGTACTTC.

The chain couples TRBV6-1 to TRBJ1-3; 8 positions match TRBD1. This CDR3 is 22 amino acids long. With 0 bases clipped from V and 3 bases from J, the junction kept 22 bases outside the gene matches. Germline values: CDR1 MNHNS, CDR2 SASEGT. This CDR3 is CASSEAQLSNRQGRWYGNTIYF. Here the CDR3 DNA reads TGTGCCAGCAGTGAAGCCCAGCTCTCGAATAGACAGGGGAGGTGGTATGGAAACACCATATATTTT.

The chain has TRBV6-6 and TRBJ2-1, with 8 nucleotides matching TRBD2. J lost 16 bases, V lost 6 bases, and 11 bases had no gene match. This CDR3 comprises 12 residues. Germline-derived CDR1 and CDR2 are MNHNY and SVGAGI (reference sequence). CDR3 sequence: CASRDTAGVTFF. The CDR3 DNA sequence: TGTGCCAGCAGGGACACAGCGGGAGTCACATTCTTC.

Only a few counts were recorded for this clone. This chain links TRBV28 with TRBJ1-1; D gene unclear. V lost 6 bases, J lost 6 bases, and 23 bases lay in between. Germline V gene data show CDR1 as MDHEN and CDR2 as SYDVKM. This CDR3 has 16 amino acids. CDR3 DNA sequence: TGTGCCAGCAGGGCGGGTGGAGCGCGGTACCTGGCTGAAGCTTTCTTT. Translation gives CASRAGGARYLAEAFF.

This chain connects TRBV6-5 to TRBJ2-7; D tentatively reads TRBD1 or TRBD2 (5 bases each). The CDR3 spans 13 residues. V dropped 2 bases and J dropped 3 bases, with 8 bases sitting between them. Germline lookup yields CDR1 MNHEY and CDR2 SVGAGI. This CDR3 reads CASSYAGSYEQYF. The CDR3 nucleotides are TGTGCCAGCAGTTACGCAGGGAGCTACGAGCAGTACTTC.

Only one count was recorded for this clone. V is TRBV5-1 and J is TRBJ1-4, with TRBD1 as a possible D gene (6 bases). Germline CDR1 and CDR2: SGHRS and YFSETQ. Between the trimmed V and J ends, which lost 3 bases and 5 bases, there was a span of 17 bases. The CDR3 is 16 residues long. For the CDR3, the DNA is TGCGCCAGCAGCTCGGGCCCGCAGGGGCCCAATGAAAAACTGTTTTTT. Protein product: CASSSGPQGPNEKLFF.

The CDR3, as DNA: TGTGCCAGCAGCTCCCCCGGAAGTGCCAAAAACATTCAGTACTTC. It yields the protein CASSSPGSAKNIQYF. J is TRBJ2-4 and V is TRBV5-4; no firm D call. CDR3 size: 15 residues. V was pared by 3 bases and J by 1 base, with 11 bases between. Germline CDR1 and CDR2: SGHNT and YYREEE (reference sequence).

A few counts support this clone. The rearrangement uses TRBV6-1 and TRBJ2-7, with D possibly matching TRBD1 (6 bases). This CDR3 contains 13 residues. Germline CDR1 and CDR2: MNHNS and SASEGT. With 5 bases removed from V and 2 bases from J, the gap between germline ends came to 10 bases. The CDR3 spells CASSITGTYEQYF. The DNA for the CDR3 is TGTGCCAGCAGTATAACAGGGACCTACGAGCAGTACTTC.

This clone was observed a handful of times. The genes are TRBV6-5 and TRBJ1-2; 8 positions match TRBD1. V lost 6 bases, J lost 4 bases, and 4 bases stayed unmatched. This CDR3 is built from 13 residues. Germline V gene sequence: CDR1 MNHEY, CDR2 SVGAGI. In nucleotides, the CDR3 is TGTGCCAGCAGGGGGACAGGACGCTATGGCTACACCTTC. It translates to CASRGTGRYGYTF.

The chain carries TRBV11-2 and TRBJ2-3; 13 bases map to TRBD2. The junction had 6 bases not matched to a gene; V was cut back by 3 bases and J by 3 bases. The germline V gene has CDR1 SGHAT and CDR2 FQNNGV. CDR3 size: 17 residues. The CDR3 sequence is CASSFRTSGRETDTQYF. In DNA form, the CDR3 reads TGTGCCAGCAGCTTTAGGACTAGCGGGAGAGAGACAGATACGCAGTATTTT.